Below, 10 T cell receptor beta chains from the same sample are listed, as sequenced in a study of blood T cell repertoires in COVID-19. Some clones are missing from TCRdb's copy, which holds only in-frame ones; the method was immunoSEQ multiplex PCR. The table has roughly 97,000 clones, just over 90% seen once; the top ten hold less than 2%. Sequencing input: peripheral blood. Receptor source: a man in his fifties or sixties with acute or convalescent COVID-19.

V gene TRBV18 combines with J gene TRBJ2-1; 11 bases are a match to TRBD1. Trimming at V came to 3 bases and at J to 8 bases, leaving 6 bases not matched to a gene. This CDR3 is 15 amino acids long. The germline CDR1 and CDR2 sequences are KGHSH and LQKENI. The DNA of the CDR3 is TGTGCCAGCTCACCCCCGGACAGGGGGCCCGATGAGCAGTTCTTC. Translating it yields CASSPPDRGPDEQFF.

The V call is TRBV6-5, the J call TRBJ1-5; D not certain. V lost 0 bases, J lost 4 bases, and 7 bases lay in between. This CDR3 spans 14 amino acids. CDR1 and CDR2 from the germline V gene are MNHEY and SVGAGI. The CDR3, as DNA: TGTGCCAGCAGTTACTCGGCGGGGAATCAGCCCCAGCATTTT. Translated: CASSYSAGNQPQHF.

With regard to this clone: Other DNA sequences in this specimen translate into the identical CDR3. V and J are TRBV18 and TRBJ1-1; unclear D gene. This CDR3 contains 13 residues. Germline V lookup: CDR1 KGHSH, CDR2 LQKENI. V was pared by 2 bases and J by 2 bases, with 6 bases between. CDR3 amino acids: CASSPTENTEAFF. The CDR3 DNA is TGTGCCAGCTCACCAACAGAAAACACTGAAGCTTTCTTT. The whole variable domain, filled in from reference TRBV18 and TRBJ1-1, reads NAGVMQNPRHLVRRRGQEARLRCSPMKGHSHVYWYRQLPEEGLKFMVYLQKENIIDESGMPKERFSAEFPKEGPSILRIQQVVRGDSAAYFCASSPTENTEAFFGQGTRLTVV.

The chain recombines TRBV6-1 with TRBJ2-1; D perhaps matches TRBD1 (6 bases). Germline loops: CDR1 MNHNS, CDR2 SASEGT. Trimming shortened V by 3 bases and J by 8 bases, and 14 bases separated the two germline ends. The CDR3 contains 14 residues. The CDR3 nucleotides read TGTGCCAGCAGTGACCAACAGGGACCCCATGAGCAGTTCTTC. It is translated as CASSDQQGPHEQFF.

The V call is TRBV5-6, the J call TRBJ1-1; the D gene is possibly TRBD1 (6 bases). Germline CDR1 SGHDT, CDR2 YYEEEE. The CDR3 contains 14 residues. Trimming took 1 base from V and 0 from J, leaving 7 bases between them. The chain's CDR3 is CASSLYRVNTEAFF. CDR3 sequence (DNA): TGTGCCAGCAGCTTGTACAGGGTGAACACTGAAGCTTTCTTT.

The V and J genes are TRBV6-2 or TRBV6-3 and TRBJ1-2, with a possible D match to TRBD1 (6 bases). V lost 2 bases and J lost 2, with 12 bases in between. The germline CDR1 and CDR2 sequences are MNHEY and SVGEGT. CDR3 length: 15 residues. CDR3 sequence: CASSYTDRPNYGYTF. The CDR3 coding sequence is TGTGCCAGCAGTTACACCGACAGGCCCAACTATGGCTACACCTTC.

The chain links TRBV5-1 to TRBJ1-1; 7 nucleotides line up with TRBD1. This CDR3 has 11 amino acids. V was pared by 6 bases and J by 4 bases, with 0 bases of the junction left unmatched. The germline V gene encodes CDR1 SGHRS and CDR2 YFSETQ. This chain's CDR3 is CASTGGTEAFF. CDR3 bases: TGCGCCAGCACAGGGGGCACTGAAGCTTTCTTT.

The gene calls are TRBV20-1 and TRBJ2-7; no definite D call. Trimming left V 3 bases short and J 0 bases short, with 9 bases between. Germline CDR1 DFQATT, CDR2 SNEGSKA (reference sequence). The CDR3 is 13 amino acids. DNA for the CDR3: TGCAGTGCTAGTTACACAAGCTCCTACGAGCAGTACTTC. This codes for CSASYTSSYEQYF.

The rearrangement joins TRBV19 to TRBJ1-2; TRBD1 matches 9 bases. V lost 3 bases to trimming and J lost 4 bases; unmatched junction nucleotides: 6. Per germline, CDR1 LNHDA and CDR2 SQIVND (reference sequence). This CDR3 comprises 15 residues. The CDR3 loop is CASSIGGQGFYGYTF. The CDR3 DNA follows: TGTGCCAGTAGTATCGGTGGACAGGGGTTCTATGGCTACACCTTC.

This rearrangement joins TRBV2 to TRBJ2-7, with TRBD2 matching 10 bases. The germline CDR1 and CDR2 sequences are SNHLY and FYNNEI. V gave up 6 bases and J gave up 2 bases; unmatched junction bases: 7. CDR3 length equals 15 residues. CDR3 residues: CASRELAGRTYEQYV. CDR3 in DNA: TGTGCCAGCAGAGAACTAGCGGGGCGTACCTACGAGCAGTACGTC.